This T cell receptor beta chain came from a study of T cells in localized non-small cell lung cancer. Overall study results and limits: Of the top 100 tumor clones, median around 60 were in adjacent lung, 25 to 35 among its top 100.

The protocol was immunoSEQ multiplex PCR, while the TCRdb copy is restricted to in-frame clones and leaves out a portion. This table has 3,000 to 4,500 clones, 30% to 40% appearing once. This clone is deemed large. Antigen: not known. This CDR3 contains 16 residues. J was trimmed by 6 bases and V by 4 bases; bases with no gene match: 13. Germline CDR1 reads SGHNT; CDR2 reads YENEEA. V is TRBV11-3 and J is TRBJ2-7, with 9 positions matching TRBD2. Here the sequenced sample was normal lung tissue next to the tumor, taken before any cancer treatment. The sequence was collected from a male donor older than 55 with stage III lung adenocarcinoma. CDR3 residues: CASSSSSSGTNLEQYF. CDR3 nucleotides: TGTGCCAGCAGCTCGTCCTCTAGCGGGACCAACCTCGAGCAGTACTTC.